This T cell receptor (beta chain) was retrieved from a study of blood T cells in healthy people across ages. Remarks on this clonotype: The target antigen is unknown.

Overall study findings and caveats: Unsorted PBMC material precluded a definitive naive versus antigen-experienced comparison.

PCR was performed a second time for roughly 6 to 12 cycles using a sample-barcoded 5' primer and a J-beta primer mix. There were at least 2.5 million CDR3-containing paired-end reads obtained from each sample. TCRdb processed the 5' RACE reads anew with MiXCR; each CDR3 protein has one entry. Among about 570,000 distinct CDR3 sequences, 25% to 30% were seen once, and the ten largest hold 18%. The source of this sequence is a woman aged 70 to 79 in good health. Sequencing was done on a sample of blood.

The CDR3 DNA reads as TGTGCCAGCAGTGGCGGACTAGCGGGGGGCCCTCGCTACAATGAGCAGTTCTTC. It yields the protein CASSGGLAGGPRYNEQFF. This chain joins TRBV6-1 and TRBJ2-7, with 14 bases lining up with TRBD2. The DNA end is more similar to TRBJ2-1, so the J call may be wrong. The CDR3 sequence is 18 residues long. Germline V CDR1 and CDR2: MNHNS, SASEGT.